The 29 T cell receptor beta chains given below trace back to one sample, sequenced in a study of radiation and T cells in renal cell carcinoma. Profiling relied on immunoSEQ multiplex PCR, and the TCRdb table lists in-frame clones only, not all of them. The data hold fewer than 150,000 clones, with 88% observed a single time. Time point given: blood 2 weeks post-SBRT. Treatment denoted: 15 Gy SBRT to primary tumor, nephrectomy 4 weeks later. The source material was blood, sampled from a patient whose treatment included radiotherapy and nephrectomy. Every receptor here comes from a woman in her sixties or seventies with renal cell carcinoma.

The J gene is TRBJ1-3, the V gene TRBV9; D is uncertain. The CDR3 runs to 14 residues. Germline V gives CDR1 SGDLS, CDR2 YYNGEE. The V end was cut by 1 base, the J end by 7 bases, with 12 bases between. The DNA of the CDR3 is TGTGCCAGCAGCGTATTGCCAGTAGGGAACACCATATATTTT. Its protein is CASSVLPVGNTIYF.

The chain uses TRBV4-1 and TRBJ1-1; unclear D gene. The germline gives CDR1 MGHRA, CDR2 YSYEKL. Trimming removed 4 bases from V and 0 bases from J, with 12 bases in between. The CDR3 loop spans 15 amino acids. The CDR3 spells CASSLEWSMNTEAFF. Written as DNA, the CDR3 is TGCGCCAGCAGCCTAGAGTGGTCCATGAACACTGAAGCTTTCTTT.

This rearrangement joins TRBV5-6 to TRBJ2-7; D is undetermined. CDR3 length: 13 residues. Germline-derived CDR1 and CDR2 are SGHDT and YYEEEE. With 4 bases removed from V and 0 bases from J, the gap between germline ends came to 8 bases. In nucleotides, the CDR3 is TGTGCCAGCAGCCATGTCTCCTCCTACGAGCAGTACTTC. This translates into CASSHVSSYEQYF.

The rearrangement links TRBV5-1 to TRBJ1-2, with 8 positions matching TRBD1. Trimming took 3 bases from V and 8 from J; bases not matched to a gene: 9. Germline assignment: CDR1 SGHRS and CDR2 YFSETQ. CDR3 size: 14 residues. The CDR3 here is CASSSQGALRGYTF. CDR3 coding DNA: TGCGCCAGCAGCTCTCAGGGGGCCCTTCGGGGCTACACCTTC.

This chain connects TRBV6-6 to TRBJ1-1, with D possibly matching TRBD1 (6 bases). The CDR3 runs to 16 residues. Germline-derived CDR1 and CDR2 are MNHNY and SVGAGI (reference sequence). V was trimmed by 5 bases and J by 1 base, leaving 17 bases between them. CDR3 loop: CASSTTGGRQNTEAFF. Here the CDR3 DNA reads TGTGCCAGCAGTACGACAGGCGGGAGACAGAACACTGAAGCTTTCTTT.

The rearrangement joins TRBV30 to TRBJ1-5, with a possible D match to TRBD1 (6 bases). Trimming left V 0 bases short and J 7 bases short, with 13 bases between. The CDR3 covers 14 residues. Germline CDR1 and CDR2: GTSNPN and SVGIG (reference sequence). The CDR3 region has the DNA TGTGCCTGGAGTGTAAAAGGGGGACTACAGCCCCAGCATTTT. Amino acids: CAWSVKGGLQPQHF.

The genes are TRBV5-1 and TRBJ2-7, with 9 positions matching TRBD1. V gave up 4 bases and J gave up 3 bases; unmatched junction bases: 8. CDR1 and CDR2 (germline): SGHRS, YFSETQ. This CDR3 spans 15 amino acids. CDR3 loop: CASSPGTGTYYEQYF. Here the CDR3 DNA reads TGCGCCAGCAGCCCTGGGACAGGGACGTACTACGAGCAGTACTTC.

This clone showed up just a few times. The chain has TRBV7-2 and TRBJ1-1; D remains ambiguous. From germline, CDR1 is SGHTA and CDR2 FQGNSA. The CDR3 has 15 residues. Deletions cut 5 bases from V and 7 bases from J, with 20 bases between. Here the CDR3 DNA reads TGTGCCAGCAGCCGCGAAAGCGCCAGTGGCTATGAAGCTTTCTTT. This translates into CASSRESASGYEAFF.

CDR3 amino acids: CASTFLQTGEGYTF. For the CDR3, the DNA is TGTGCCAGTACCTTCCTCCAGACAGGGGAAGGCTACACCTTC. The rearrangement links TRBV19 to TRBJ1-2; the match to TRBD1 covers 8 bases. This CDR3 region has 14 residues. V gave up 7 bases and J gave up 8 bases; unmatched junction bases: 12. Germline lookup yields CDR1 LNHDA and CDR2 SQIVND (reference sequence).

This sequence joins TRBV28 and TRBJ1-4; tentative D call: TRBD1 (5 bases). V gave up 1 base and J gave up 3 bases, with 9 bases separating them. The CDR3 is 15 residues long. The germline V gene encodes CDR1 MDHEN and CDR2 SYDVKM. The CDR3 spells CASSLFGTANEKLFF. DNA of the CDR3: TGTGCCAGCAGTTTATTCGGGACCGCTAATGAAAAACTGTTTTTT.

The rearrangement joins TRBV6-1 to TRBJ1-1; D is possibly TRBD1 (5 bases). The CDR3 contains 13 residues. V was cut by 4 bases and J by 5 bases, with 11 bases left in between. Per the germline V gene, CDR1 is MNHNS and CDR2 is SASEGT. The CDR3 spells CASSVEGRTEAFF. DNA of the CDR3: TGTGCCAGCAGTGTAGAGGGGAGGACTGAAGCTTTCTTT.

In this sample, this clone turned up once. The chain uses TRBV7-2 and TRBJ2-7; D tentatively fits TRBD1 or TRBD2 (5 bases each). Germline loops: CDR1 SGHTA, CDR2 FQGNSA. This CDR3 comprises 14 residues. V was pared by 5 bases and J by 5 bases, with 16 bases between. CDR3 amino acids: CASSLILGVNEQYF. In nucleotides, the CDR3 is TGTGCCAGCAGCCTTATTCTGGGGGTGAACGAGCAGTACTTC.

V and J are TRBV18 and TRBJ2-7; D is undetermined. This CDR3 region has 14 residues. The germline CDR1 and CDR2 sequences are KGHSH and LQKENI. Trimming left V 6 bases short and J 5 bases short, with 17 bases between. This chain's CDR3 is CASSPGSAWNEQYF. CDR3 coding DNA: TGTGCCAGCTCGCCCGGGTCGGCGTGGAACGAGCAGTACTTC.

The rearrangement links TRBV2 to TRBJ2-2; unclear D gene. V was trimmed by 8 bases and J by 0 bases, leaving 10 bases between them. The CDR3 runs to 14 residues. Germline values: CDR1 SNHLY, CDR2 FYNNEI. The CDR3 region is CASLPPANTGELFF. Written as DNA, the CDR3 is TGTGCCAGCCTTCCTCCCGCGAACACCGGGGAGCTGTTTTTT.

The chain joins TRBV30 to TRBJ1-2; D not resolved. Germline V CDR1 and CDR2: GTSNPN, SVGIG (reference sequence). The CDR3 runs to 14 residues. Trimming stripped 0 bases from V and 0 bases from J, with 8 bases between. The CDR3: CAWSVFGANYGYTF. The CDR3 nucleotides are TGTGCCTGGAGTGTATTTGGAGCTAACTATGGCTACACCTTC.

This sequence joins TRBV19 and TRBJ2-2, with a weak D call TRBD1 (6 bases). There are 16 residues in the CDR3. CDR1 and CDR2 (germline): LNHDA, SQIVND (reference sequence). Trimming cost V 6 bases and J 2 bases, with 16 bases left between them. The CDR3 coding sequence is TGTGCCAGTAGCATGGGTGACAGGCCTAACACCGGGGAGCTGTTTTTT. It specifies CASSMGDRPNTGELFF.

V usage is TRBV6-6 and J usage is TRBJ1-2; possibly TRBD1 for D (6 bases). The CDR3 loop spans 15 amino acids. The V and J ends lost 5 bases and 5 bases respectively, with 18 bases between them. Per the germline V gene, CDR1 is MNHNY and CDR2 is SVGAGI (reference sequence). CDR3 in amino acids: CASSPNPGDSYGYTF. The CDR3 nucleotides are TGTGCCAGCAGTCCTAATCCAGGGGACTCTTATGGCTACACCTTC.

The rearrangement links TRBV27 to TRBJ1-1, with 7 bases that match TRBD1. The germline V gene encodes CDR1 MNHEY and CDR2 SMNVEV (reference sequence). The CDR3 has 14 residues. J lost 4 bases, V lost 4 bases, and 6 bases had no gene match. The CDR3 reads CASSSPYRGTEAFF. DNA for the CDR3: TGTGCCAGCAGTTCTCCCTACAGGGGCACTGAAGCTTTCTTT.

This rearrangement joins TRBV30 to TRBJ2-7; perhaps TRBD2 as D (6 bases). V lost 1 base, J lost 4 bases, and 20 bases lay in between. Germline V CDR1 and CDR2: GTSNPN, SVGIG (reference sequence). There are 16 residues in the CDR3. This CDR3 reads CAWSAGSGLAFYEQYF. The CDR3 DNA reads TGTGCCTGGAGTGCAGGGTCTGGCCTAGCGTTTTACGAGCAGTACTTC.

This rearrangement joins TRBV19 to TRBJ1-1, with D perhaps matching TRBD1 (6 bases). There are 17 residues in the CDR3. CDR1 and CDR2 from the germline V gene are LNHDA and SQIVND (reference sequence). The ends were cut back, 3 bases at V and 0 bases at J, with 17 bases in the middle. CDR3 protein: CASSIPRLTGLNTEAFF. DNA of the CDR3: TGTGCCAGTAGTATCCCCAGACTTACAGGGTTGAACACTGAAGCTTTCTTT.

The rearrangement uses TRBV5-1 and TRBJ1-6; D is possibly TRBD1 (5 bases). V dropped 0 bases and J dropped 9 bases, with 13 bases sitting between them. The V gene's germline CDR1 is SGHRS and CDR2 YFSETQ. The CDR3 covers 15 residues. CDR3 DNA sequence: TGCGCCAGCAGCTTGGGAGGTGTTCAGGGTTCACCCCTCCACTTT. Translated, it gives CASSLGGVQGSPLHF.

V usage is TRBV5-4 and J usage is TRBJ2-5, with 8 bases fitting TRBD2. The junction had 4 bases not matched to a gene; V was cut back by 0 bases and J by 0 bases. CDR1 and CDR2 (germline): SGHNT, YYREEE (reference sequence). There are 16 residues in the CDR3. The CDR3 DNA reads TGTGCCAGCAGCTTGGCGGTAGCGGGGTACCAAGAGACCCAGTACTTC. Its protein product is CASSLAVAGYQETQYF.

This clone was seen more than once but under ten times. The CDR3 DNA follows: TGCGCCAGCAGCTTGGAAGCGGGTCAGGGGGCTCAGCCCCAGCATTTT. As protein: CASSLEAGQGAQPQHF. V is TRBV5-1 and J is TRBJ1-5, with 8 bases matching TRBD1. The CDR3 runs 16 residues. The V and J ends lost 0 bases and 6 bases, in that order; junction bases with no gene match: 8. Germline-derived CDR1 and CDR2 are SGHRS and YFSETQ.

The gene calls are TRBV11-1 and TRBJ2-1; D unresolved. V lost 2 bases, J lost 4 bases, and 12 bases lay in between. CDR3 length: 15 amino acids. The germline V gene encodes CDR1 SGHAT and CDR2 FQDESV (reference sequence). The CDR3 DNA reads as TGTGCCAGCAGCTTAATCAGTGGCCTATACAATGAGCAGTTCTTC. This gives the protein CASSLISGLYNEQFF. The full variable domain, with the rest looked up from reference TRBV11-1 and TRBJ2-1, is EAEVAQSPRYKITEKSQAVAFWCDPISGHATLYWYRQILGQGPELLVQFQDESVVDDSQLPKDRFSAERLKGVDSTLKIQPAELGDSAMYLCASSLISGLYNEQFFGPGTRLTVL.

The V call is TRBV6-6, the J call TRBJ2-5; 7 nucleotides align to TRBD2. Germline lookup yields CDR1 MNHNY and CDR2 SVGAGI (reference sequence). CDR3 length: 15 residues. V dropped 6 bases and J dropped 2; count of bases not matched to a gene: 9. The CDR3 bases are TGTGCCAGCAGCTCCGGGACTACCTTACAAGAGACCCAGTACTTC. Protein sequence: CASSSGTTLQETQYF.

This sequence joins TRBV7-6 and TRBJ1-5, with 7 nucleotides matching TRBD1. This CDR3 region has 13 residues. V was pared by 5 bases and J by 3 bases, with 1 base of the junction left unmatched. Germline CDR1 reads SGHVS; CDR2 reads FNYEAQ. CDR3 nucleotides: TGTGCCAGCAGCGGACAGGACAATCAGCCCCAGCATTTT. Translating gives CASSGQDNQPQHF.

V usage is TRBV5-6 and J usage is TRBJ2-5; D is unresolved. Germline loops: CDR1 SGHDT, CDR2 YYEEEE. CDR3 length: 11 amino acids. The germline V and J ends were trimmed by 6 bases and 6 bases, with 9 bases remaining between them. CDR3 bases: TGTGCCAGCACCAATAGACAGACCCAGTACTTC. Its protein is CASTNRQTQYF.

The CDR3 region is CASSFIRGQGETYEQYF. The CDR3 nucleotides read TGTGCCAGCAGTTTTATTAGGGGACAGGGAGAAACCTACGAGCAGTACTTC. The chain uses TRBV28 and TRBJ2-7; TRBD1 matches 9 bases. CDR1 MDHEN and CDR2 SYDVKM come from the germline V gene. CDR3 length: 17 residues. Germline trimming cut 3 bases from V and 2 bases from J; bases unmatched to any gene: 11.

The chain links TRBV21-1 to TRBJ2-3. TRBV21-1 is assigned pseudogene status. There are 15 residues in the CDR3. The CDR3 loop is CASSKGSDPTDTQYF. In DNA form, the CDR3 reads TGTGCCAGCAGCAAAGGATCTGACCCCACAGATACGCAGTATTTT.